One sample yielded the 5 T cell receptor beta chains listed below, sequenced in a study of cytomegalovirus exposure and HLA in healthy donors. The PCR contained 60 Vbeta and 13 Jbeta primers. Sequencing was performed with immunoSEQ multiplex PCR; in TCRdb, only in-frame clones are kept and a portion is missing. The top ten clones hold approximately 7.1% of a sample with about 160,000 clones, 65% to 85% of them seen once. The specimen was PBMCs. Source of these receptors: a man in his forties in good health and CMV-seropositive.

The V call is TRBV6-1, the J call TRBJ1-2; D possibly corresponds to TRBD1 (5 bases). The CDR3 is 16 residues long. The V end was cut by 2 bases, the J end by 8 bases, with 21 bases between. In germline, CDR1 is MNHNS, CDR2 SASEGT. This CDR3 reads CASSERAGSQRAGYTF. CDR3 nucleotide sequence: TGTGCCAGCAGTGAAAGGGCAGGGTCCCAACGTGCGGGCTACACCTTC.

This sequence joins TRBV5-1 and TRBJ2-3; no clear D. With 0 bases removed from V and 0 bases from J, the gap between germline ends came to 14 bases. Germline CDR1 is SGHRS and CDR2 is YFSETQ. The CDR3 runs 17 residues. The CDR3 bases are TGCGCCAGCAGCTTGGCCGTGAGGTCAACTAGCACAGATACGCAGTATTTT. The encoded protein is CASSLAVRSTSTDTQYF.

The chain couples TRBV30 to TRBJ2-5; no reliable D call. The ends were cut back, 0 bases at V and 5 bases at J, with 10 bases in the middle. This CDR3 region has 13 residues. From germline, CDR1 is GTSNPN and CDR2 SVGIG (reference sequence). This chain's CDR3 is CAWSVPPVETQYF. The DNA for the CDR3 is TGTGCCTGGAGTGTCCCTCCCGTGGAGACCCAGTACTTC.

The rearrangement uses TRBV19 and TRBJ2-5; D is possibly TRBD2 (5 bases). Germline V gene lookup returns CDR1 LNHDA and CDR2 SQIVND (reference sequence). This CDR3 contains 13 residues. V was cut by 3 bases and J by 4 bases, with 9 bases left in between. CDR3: CASSIGVGETQYF. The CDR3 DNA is TGTGCCAGTAGTATCGGGGTTGGAGAGACCCAGTACTTC.

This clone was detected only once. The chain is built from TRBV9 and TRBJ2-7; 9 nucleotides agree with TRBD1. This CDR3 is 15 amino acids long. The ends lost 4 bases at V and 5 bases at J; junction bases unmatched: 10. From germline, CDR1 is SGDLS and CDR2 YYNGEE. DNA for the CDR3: TGTGCCAGCAGCAACGGACAGGGGAAGTACAACGAGCAGTACTTC. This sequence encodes CASSNGQGKYNEQYF.